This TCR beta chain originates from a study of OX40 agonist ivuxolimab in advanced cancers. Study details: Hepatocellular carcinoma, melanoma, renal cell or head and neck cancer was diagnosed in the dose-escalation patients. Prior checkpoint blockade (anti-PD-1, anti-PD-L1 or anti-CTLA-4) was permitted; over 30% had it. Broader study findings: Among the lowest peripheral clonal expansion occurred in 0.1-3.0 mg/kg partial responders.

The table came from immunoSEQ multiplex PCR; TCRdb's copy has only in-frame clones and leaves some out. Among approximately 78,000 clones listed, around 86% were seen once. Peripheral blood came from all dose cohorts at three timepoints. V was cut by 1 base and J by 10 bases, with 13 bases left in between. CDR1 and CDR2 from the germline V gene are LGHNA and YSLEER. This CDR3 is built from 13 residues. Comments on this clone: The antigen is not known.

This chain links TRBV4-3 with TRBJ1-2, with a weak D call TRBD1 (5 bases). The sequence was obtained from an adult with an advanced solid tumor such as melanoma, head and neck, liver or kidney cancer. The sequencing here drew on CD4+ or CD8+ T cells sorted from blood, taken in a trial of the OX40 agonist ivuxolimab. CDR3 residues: CASSQARQSDYTF. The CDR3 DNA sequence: TGCGCCAGCAGCCAAGCCCGACAGAGCGACTACACCTTC.